This T cell receptor beta chain was captured in a study of blood T cell repertoires in COVID-19. Study overall: COVID-19 samples collected from the United States, Italy and Spain covered acute and convalescent phases. T cells, B-cell-depleted T cells, or PBMCs supplied cDNA or gDNA.

Germline loops: CDR1 SNHLY, CDR2 FYNNEI. The CDR3 loop spans 13 amino acids. Between the trimmed V and J ends, which lost 1 base and 4 bases, there was a span of 7 bases. Per the original methods: Reference gene primer amplification yielded estimated nucleated cell counts. Measured with immunoSEQ multiplex PCR; TCRdb has only the in-frame clones, and not every one. The V and J calls and clone size are taken from that table; D and trimming were inferred from the DNA. The table shows 110,000 to 150,000 clones, with more than 70% occurring only once. This TCR was recovered from a woman in her forties or fifties with acute or convalescent COVID-19. Sequenced: peripheral blood. The chain joins TRBV2 to TRBJ1-2; D remains ambiguous. The CDR3 nucleotides read TGTGCCAGCAGTGAAGGGTTCAGCTATGGCTACACCTTC. It specifies CASSEGFSYGYTF.